This TCR beta chain comes out of a study of response to subunit inactivated influenza vaccine. Via MiXCR, TCRdb re-called the RT-PCR reads, giving one row per CDR3 protein. The data contain about 540,000 distinct CDR3 sequences, roughly 25% of them singletons. Study observations and caveats: The authors put forward the suggestion that each seasonal influenza vaccination may bring in only a limited number of new T cells.

As regards this clonotype: The antigen is unknown.

The germline gives CDR1 SGHAT, CDR2 FQNNGV. The CDR3 is 17 amino acids. V trimming: 5 bases; J trimming: 5 bases; junction bases outside the gene matches: 16. These data also featured in a second study, about T cells expressing NK-cell markers. Turning to that study: With UMIs, 5'RACE template switching was used to make TCR beta cDNA. Sorted CD3+CD56+NKG2C+, CD3+CD56+NKG2C- and CD3+CD56-NKG2C+ T cells provided the TCR beta repertoires. Seven HCMV-seropositive donors and one seronegative donor made up the eight sequenced donors.

Material: CD4+ T cells sorted from PBMCs, obtained about 12 days after vaccination. This chain links TRBV11-2 with TRBJ2-5, with 8 bases lining up with TRBD1. This sequence was found in a man aged 45-65 years who received an inactivated influenza vaccine. This chain's CDR3 is CASSHGRQGALGETQYF. The CDR3 DNA is TGTGCCAGCAGCCACGGGCGGCAGGGGGCTTTGGGGGAGACCCAGTACTTC.